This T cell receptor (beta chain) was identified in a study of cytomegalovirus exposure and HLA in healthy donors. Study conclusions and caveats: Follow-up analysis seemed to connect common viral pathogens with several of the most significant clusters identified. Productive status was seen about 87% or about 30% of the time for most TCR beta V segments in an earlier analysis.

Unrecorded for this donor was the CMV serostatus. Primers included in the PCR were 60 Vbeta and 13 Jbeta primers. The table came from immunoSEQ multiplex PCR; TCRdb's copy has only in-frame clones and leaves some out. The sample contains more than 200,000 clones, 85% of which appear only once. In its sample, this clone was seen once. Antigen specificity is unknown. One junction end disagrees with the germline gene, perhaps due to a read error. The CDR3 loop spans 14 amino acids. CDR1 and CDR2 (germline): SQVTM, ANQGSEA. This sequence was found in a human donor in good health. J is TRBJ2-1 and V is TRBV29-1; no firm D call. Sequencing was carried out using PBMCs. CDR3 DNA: TGCAGCGCTGAAGGGTTTAGACAAGACAATGAGCAGTTCTTC. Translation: CSAEGFRQDNEQFF.